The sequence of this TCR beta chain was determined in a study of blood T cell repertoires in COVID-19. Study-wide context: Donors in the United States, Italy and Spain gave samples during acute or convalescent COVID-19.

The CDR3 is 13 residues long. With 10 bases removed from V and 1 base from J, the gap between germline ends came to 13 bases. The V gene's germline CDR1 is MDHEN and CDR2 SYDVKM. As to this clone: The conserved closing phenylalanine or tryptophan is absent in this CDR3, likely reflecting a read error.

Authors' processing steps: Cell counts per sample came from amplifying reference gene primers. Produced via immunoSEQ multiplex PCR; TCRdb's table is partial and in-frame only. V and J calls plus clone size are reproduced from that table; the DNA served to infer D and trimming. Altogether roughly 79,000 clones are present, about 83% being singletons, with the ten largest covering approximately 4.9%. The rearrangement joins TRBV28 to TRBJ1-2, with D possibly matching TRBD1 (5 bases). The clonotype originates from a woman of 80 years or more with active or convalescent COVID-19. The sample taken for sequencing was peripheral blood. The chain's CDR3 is CATGTGDNYGYTL. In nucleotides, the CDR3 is TGTGCCACGGGCACAGGTGATAACTATGGCTACACCCTC.